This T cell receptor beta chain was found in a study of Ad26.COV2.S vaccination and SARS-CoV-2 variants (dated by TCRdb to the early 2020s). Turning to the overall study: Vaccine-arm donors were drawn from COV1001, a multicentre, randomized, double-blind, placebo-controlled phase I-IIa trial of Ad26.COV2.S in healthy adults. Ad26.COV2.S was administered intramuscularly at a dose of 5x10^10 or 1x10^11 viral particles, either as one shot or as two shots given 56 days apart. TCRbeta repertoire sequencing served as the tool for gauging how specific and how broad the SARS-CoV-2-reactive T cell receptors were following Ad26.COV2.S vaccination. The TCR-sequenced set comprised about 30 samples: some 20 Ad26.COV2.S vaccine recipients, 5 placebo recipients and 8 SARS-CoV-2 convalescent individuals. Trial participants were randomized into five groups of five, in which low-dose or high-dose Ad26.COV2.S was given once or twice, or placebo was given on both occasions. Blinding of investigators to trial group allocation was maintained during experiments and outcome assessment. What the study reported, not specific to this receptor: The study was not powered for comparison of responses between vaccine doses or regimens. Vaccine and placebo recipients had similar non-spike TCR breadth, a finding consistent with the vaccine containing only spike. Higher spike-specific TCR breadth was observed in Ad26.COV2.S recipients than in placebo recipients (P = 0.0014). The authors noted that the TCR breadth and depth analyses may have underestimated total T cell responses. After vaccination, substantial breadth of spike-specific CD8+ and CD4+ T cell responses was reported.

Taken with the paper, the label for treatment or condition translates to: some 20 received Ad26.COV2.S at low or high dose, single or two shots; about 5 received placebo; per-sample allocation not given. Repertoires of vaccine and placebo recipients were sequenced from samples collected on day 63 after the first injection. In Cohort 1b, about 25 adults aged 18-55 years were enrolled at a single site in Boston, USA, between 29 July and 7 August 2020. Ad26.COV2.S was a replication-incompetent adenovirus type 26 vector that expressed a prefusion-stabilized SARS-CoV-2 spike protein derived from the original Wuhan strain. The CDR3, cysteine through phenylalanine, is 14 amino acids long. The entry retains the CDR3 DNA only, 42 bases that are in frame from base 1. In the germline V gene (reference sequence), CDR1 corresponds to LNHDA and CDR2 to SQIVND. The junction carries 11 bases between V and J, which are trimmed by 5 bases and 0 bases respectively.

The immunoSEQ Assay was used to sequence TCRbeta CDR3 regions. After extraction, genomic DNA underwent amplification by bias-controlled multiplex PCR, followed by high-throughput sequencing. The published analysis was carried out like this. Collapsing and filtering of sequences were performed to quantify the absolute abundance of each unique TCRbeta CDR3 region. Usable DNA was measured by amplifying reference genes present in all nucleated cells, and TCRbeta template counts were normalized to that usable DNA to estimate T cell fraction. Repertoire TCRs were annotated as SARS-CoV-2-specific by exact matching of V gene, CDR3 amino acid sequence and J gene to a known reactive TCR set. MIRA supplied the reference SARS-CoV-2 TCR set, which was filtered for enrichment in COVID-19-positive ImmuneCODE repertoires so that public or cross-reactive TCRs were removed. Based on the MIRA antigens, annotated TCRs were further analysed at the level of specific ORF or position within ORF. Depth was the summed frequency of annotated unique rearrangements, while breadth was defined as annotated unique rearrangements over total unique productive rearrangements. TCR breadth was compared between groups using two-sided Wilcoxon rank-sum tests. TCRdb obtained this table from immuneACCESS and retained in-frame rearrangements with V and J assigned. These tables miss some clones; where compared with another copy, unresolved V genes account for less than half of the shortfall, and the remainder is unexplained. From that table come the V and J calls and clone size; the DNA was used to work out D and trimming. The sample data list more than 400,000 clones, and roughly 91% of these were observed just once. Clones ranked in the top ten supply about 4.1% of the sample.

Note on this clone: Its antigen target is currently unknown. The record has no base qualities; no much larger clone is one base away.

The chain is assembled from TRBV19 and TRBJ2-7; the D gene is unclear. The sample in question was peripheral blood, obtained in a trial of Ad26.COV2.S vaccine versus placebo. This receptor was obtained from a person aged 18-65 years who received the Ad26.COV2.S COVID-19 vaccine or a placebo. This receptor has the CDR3 CASSRPYPSYEQYF. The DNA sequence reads TGTGCCAGTAGTCGCCCTTACCCCTCCTACGAGCAGTACTTC.